These 25 T cell receptor beta chains came from one sample sequenced in a study of neurological immune-mediated disorders (dated by TCRdb to between 2018 and 2021). The library was built by means of 5' RACE. Sequencing instrument: Illumina HiSeq 2500. TCRdb handled the public reads itself, with Q25 trimming in fastp and clone calling in MiXCR, and kept productive beta chains. Duplicate CDR3 protein sequences are folded into a single record with the most common DNA and genes. A total of some 60,000 distinct CDR3 sequences appear in this sample, roughly 3.5% of them only once. The ten top clones hold around 3.3% of the sample. Sequencing was done on a sample of PBMCs. The receptors derive from a woman aged 25 to 39 with multiple sclerosis.

This clonotype was seen a handful of times. J is TRBJ2-1 and V is TRBV11-2; D call uncertain. This CDR3 comprises 13 residues. From germline, CDR1 is SGHAT and CDR2 FQNNGV. The V end lost 5 bases, the J end lost 5 bases, and 10 bases lay between the germline ends. The CDR3 region has the DNA TGTGCCAGCAGCCTTGAAAGGGACAATGAGCAGTTCTTC. Its translation is CASSLERDNEQFF.

In its sample, this clonotype ranks as medium-sized (0.01 to 0.1%). V is TRBV5-1 and J is TRBJ2-7; 11 nucleotides match TRBD1. Germline V CDR1 and CDR2: SGHRS, YFSETQ. V gave up 6 bases and J gave up 4 bases; unmatched junction bases: 9. The CDR3 is 15 amino acids. CDR3 bases: TGCGCCAGCATTGACCGGGACAGGGGGAATTACGAGCAGTACTTC. Protein sequence: CASIDRDRGNYEQYF. Together with reference TRBV5-1 and TRBJ2-7, the CDR3 gives the full variable domain: KAGVTQTPRYLIKTRGQQVTLSCSPISGHRSVSWYQQTPGQGLQFLFEYFSETQRNKGNFPGRFSGRQFSNSRSEMNVSTLELGDSALYLCASIDRDRGNYEQYFGPGTRLTVT.

This clonotype has at least ten counts. The chain combines TRBV29-1 with TRBJ2-7, with D perhaps matching TRBD1 or TRBD2 (5 bases each). Looked up from germline, CDR1 is SQVTM and CDR2 is ANQGSEA. V was cut by 3 bases and J by 3 bases, with 12 bases left in between. This CDR3 has 13 amino acids. DNA of the CDR3: TGCAGCGTTGAGGGGGTAAAGGGCTACGAGCAGTACTTC. Translation gives CSVEGVKGYEQYF.

The table lists this clonotype with many counts. The chain uses TRBV20-1 and TRBJ2-7, with a tentative D call TRBD2 (5 bases). V lost 3 bases and J 2 bases, leaving 11 bases between the germline ends. The CDR3 extends over 13 amino acids. Germline values: CDR1 DFQATT, CDR2 SNEGSKA (reference sequence). In DNA, the CDR3 is TGCAGTGCTAGCGGAGGAAGAACCTACGAGCAGTACTTC. The encoded protein is CSASGGRTYEQYF.

This clonotype was recorded many times. CDR3 sequence: CASSLRGADTEAFF. The CDR3 nucleotides read TGTGCCAGCAGCTTGCGGGGGGCTGACACTGAAGCTTTCTTT. V gene TRBV13 combines with J gene TRBJ1-1, with D possibly matching TRBD1 (6 bases). The germline gives CDR1 PRHDT, CDR2 FYEKMQ (reference sequence). The V end lost 3 bases, the J end lost 3 bases, and 11 bases lay between the germline ends. The CDR3 runs to 14 residues.

This clonotype was seen only a few times. A much larger clone differs from this one at a single base, so this may be a read error. This sequence joins TRBV20-1 and TRBJ2-1; tentative D call: TRBD1 (5 bases). V lost 3 bases and J 1 base, leaving 13 bases between the germline ends. The germline gives CDR1 DFQATT, CDR2 SNEGSKA (reference sequence). This CDR3 is built from 15 residues. The CDR3 here is CSASKGWRSYNEQFF. CDR3 nucleotide sequence: TGCAGTGCTAGTAAGGGGTGGAGATCCTACAATGAGCAGTTCTTC.

This clonotype was detected ten times or more. This sequence joins TRBV7-2 and TRBJ2-1; D is unresolved. This CDR3 comprises 15 residues. The germline V and J ends were trimmed by 3 bases and 4 bases, with 13 bases remaining between them. Germline V lookup: CDR1 SGHTA, CDR2 FQGNSA. Here the CDR3 reads CASSFMGPLYNEQFF. The CDR3 DNA is TGTGCCAGCAGCTTTATGGGCCCCCTTTACAATGAGCAGTTCTTC.

This clonotype was detected ten times or more. The rearrangement links TRBV20-1 to TRBJ1-2, with a weak D call TRBD1 (5 bases). Trimming removed 2 bases at V and 5 bases at J, with 15 bases between. The CDR3 is 14 amino acids. Per germline, CDR1 DFQATT and CDR2 SNEGSKA (reference sequence). The CDR3 nucleotides read TGCAGTGCTAGAAGGGAGGGCGGGGCGTATGGCTACACCTTC. This encodes CSARREGGAYGYTF.

This clonotype was recorded many times. The chain combines TRBV5-1 with TRBJ2-1; tentatively, D is TRBD2 (6 bases). CDR1 is SGHRS and CDR2 is YFSETQ in the germline V gene. V lost 7 bases, J lost 2 bases, and 10 bases lay in between. This CDR3 contains 13 residues. The CDR3 coding sequence is TGCGCCAGCTCGGGGGTGACCTACAATGAGCAGTTCTTC. It encodes CASSGVTYNEQFF. Based on the CDR3 plus reference TRBV5-1 and TRBJ2-1, the full variable domain is KAGVTQTPRYLIKTRGQQVTLSCSPISGHRSVSWYQQTPGQGLQFLFEYFSETQRNKGNFPGRFSGRQFSNSRSEMNVSTLELGDSALYLCASSGVTYNEQFFGPGTRLTVL.

This clonotype was counted at least ten times. The rearrangement joins TRBV20-1 to TRBJ1-1; TRBD1 matches 7 bases. CDR3 size: 13 residues. V lost 7 bases, J lost 6 bases, and 11 bases stayed unmatched. CDR1 is DFQATT, CDR2 SNEGSKA, per germline (reference sequence). The CDR3 nucleotides are TGCAGTGTCAAGACAGGGTTGATCTCTGAAGCTTTCTTT. Protein: CSVKTGLISEAFF.

This clonotype was observed many times. The V call is TRBV12-3 or TRBV12-4, the J call TRBJ1-3, with TRBD1 matching 7 bases. The CDR3 totals 15 residues. The V and J ends lost 4 bases and 4 bases, in that order; junction bases with no gene match: 7. CDR3 protein: CASSSPDRAGNTIYF. The CDR3 nucleotides read TGTGCCAGCAGTTCCCCCGACAGGGCAGGAAACACCATATATTTT.

The rearrangement joins TRBV20-1 to TRBJ2-5, with TRBD1 matching 9 bases. V was pared by 0 bases and J by 4 bases, with 3 bases of the junction left unmatched. The CDR3 contains 14 residues. Germline V gene sequence: CDR1 DFQATT, CDR2 SNEGSKA (reference sequence). CDR3 residues: CSAREQGAGETQYF. The CDR3 nucleotides are TGCAGTGCTAGAGAACAGGGGGCGGGAGAGACCCAGTACTTC.

With respect to this clonotype: A much larger clone lies a single base off, so this may be a read error. This chain joins TRBV4-1 and TRBJ2-7; D is uncertain. CDR3 size: 12 residues. Trimming took 5 bases from V and 2 from J, leaving 7 bases between them. Germline CDR1 reads MGHRA; CDR2 reads YSYEKL. This chain's CDR3 is CASSNGAYEQYF. As DNA, the CDR3 is TGCGCCAGCAGCAACGGAGCCTACGAGCAGTACTTC.

This clonotype showed up many times. The chain carries TRBV20-1 and TRBJ1-1; D unclear. With 6 bases removed from V and 1 base from J, the gap between germline ends came to 9 bases. CDR3 size: 12 residues. CDR1 DFQATT and CDR2 SNEGSKA come from the germline V gene (reference sequence). CDR3 coding DNA: TGCAGTGCCGATAAGGGGAACACTGAAGCTTTCTTT. Translating gives CSADKGNTEAFF.

This clonotype has at least ten counts. The chain employs TRBV7-2 and TRBJ1-4, with a weak D call TRBD1 (5 bases). Germline V gives CDR1 SGHTA, CDR2 FQGNSA. The V gene lost 5 bases and the J gene lost 8 bases, with 15 bases spanning the gap. The CDR3 has 14 residues. The CDR3 region has the DNA TGTGCCAGCAGCCCTGGGGGAGTTTCGGAAAAACTGTTTTTT. Encoded protein: CASSPGGVSEKLFF.

This clonotype was picked up many times. V usage is TRBV20-1 and J usage is TRBJ2-2; the D is unclear. Germline CDR1 DFQATT, CDR2 SNEGSKA (reference sequence). The CDR3 consists of 13 residues. Written as DNA, the CDR3 is TGCAGCCGGTTGCGGTCGAACACCGGGGAGCTGTTTTTT. Translation gives CSRLRSNTGELFF.

In the case of this clonotype: Possible read error: a much larger clone is one base away. J is TRBJ1-1 and V is TRBV3-1; D is unclear. Germline CDR1 is LGHDT and CDR2 is YNNKEL (reference sequence). The CDR3 contains 14 residues. CDR3 bases: TGTGTCAGCACGCTCGCCACAGTGAACACTGAAGCTTTCTTT. It encodes CVSTLATVNTEAFF.

This clonotype was detected ten times or more. The V gene is TRBV20-1, the J gene TRBJ2-1; tentative D call: TRBD2 (6 bases). The CDR3 loop spans 12 amino acids. Germline CDR1 is DFQATT and CDR2 is SNEGSKA (reference sequence). CDR3 nucleotides: TGCAGGGGGGTGGGAGGAGGCAATGAGCAGTTCTTC. This codes for CRGVGGGNEQFF.

This clonotype showed up many times. This chain joins TRBV2 and TRBJ2-1; D might be TRBD2 (6 bases). Looked up from germline, CDR1 is SNHLY and CDR2 is FYNNEI. The CDR3 has 11 residues. With 6 bases removed from V and 13 bases from J, the gap between germline ends came to 13 bases. CDR3 DNA sequence: TGTGCCAGCAGGTTGGGGGGAAGTCAGTTCTTC. It is translated as CASRLGGSQFF. The full variable domain, its missing parts supplied by reference TRBV2 and TRBJ2-1, is EPEVTQTPSHQVTQMGQEVILRCVPISNHLYFYWYRQILGQKVEFLVSFYNNEISEKSEIFDDQFSVERPDGSNFTLKIRSTKLEDSAMYFCASRLGGSQFFGPGTRLTVL.

The chain links TRBV6-2 or TRBV6-3 to TRBJ1-1; D remains unclear. V gave up 7 bases and J gave up 3 bases, with 15 bases separating them. In germline, CDR1 is MNHEY, CDR2 SVGEGT. CDR3 length equals 14 residues. The CDR3 region has the DNA TGTGCCAGCAACCGAGGGAAACGACACACTGAAGCTTTCTTT. Translated, it gives CASNRGKRHTEAFF.

This clonotype has a count of ten or more. This sequence joins TRBV20-1 and TRBJ1-1; no definite D call. The CDR3 has 14 amino acids. V lost 4 bases and J lost 1, with 13 bases in between. CDR1 is DFQATT, CDR2 SNEGSKA, per germline (reference sequence). The CDR3 loop reads CSAIRPPGNTEAFF. CDR3 nucleotides: TGCAGTGCTATAAGGCCCCCGGGGAACACTGAAGCTTTCTTT.

This clonotype has a handful of counts. This rearrangement joins TRBV10-2 to TRBJ2-3, with D uncertain. There are 13 residues in the CDR3. The germline V gene has CDR1 WSHSY and CDR2 SAAADI. V was cut by 4 bases and J by 4 bases, with 9 bases left in between. Written as DNA, the CDR3 is TGCGCCAGCAGTGGAAACATGGCAGATACGCAGTATTTT. Its translation: CASSGNMADTQYF.

Ten or more counts support this clonotype. V and J are TRBV6-6 and TRBJ1-1, with D tentatively TRBD1 (6 bases). V was trimmed by 4 bases and J by 9 bases, leaving 15 bases between them. The germline gives CDR1 MNHNY, CDR2 SVGAGI (reference sequence). The CDR3 contains 13 residues. The CDR3 region is CASSLGGPGQAFF. The CDR3 bases are TGTGCCAGCAGTTTGGGGGGGCCCGGTCAAGCTTTCTTT.

In this sample, this clonotype turned up a few times. A much larger clone sits a single nucleotide away, making a read error possible. The chain joins TRBV10-3 to TRBJ1-1; a weak D match, TRBD1 (5 bases). Per the germline V gene, CDR1 is ENHRY and CDR2 is SYGVKD. Between the trimmed V and J ends, which lost 8 bases and 6 bases, there was a span of 16 bases. This CDR3 has 13 residues. The CDR3 protein is CAIGASGGAEAFF. The CDR3, as DNA: TGTGCCATCGGGGCCAGCGGCGGCGCTGAAGCTTTCTTT.

This clonotype was counted at least ten times. This chain links TRBV11-2 with TRBJ2-3, with D tentatively TRBD2 (6 bases). This CDR3 is built from 12 residues. Looked up from germline, CDR1 is SGHAT and CDR2 is FQNNGV. Trimming took off 5 bases at V and 9 bases at J, with 12 bases between the two ends. Here the CDR3 reads CASSPYRETQYF. CDR3 in DNA: TGTGCCAGCAGCCCCTACCGGGAGACGCAGTATTTT.